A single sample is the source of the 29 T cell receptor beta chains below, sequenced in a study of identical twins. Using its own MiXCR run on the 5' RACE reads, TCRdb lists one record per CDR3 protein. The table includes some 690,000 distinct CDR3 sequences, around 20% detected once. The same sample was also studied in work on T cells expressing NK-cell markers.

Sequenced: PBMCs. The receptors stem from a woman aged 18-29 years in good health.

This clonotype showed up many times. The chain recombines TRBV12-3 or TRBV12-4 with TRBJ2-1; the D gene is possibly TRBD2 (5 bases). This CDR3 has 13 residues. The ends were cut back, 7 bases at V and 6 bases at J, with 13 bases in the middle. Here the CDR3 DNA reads TGTGCCAGCAATTCCGACGGGGTCAATGAGCAGTTCTTC. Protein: CASNSDGVNEQFF.

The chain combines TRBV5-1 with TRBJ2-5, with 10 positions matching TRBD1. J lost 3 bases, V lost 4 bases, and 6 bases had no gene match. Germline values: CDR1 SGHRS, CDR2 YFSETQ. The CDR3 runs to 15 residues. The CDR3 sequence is CASSIAGTGEETQYF. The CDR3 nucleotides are TGCGCCAGCAGCATAGCCGGGACAGGGGAAGAGACCCAGTACTTC.

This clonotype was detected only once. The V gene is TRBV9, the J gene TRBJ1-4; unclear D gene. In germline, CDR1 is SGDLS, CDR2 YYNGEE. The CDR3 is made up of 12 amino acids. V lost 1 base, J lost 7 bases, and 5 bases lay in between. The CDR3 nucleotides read TGTGCCAGCAGCGTAAATGGTGAAAAACTGTTTTTT. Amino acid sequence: CASSVNGEKLFF.

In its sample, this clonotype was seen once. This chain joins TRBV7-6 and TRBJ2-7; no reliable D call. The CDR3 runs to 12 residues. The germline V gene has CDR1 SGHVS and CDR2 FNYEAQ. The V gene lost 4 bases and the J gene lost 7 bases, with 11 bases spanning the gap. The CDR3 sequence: CASSSDLGEQYF. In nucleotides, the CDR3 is TGTGCCAGCAGCTCCGACTTGGGGGAGCAGTACTTC.

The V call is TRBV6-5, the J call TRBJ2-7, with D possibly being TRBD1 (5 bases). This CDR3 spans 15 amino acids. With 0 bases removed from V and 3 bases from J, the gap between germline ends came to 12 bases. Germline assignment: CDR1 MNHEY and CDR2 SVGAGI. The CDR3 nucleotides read TGTGCCAGCAGTTACTCATTCCGACAGAACTACGAGCAGTACTTC. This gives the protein CASSYSFRQNYEQYF.

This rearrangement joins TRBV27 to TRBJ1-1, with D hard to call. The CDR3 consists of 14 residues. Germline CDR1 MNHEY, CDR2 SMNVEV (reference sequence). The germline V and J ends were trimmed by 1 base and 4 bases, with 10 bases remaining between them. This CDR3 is CASSLFGDRTEAFF. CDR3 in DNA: TGTGCCAGCAGTTTATTCGGGGATCGCACTGAAGCTTTCTTT.

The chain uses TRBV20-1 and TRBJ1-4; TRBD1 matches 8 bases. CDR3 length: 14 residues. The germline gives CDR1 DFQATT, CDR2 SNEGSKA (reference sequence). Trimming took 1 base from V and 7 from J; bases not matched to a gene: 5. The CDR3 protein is CSARAPDRGEKLFF. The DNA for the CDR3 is TGCAGTGCTAGAGCCCCAGACAGGGGTGAAAAACTGTTTTTT.

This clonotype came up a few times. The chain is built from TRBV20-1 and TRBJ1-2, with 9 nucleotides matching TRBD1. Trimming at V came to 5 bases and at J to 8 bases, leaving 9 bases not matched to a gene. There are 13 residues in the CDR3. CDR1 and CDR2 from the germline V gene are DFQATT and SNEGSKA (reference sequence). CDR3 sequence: CSAPPQGAEGYTF. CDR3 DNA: TGCAGTGCTCCTCCACAGGGGGCCGAAGGCTACACCTTC.

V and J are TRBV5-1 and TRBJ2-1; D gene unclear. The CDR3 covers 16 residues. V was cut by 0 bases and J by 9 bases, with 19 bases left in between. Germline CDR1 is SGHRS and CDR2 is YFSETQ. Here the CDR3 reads CASSLASGAASSEQFF. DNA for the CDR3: TGCGCCAGCAGCTTGGCGTCGGGCGCGGCGTCAAGTGAGCAGTTCTTC.

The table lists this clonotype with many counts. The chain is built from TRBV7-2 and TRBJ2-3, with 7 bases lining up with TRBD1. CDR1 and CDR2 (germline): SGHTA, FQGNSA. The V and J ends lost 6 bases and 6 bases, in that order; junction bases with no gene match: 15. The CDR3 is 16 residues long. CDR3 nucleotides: TGTGCCAGCAGGGTTCGGACAGGACCAGCGGCGGATACGCAGTATTTT. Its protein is CASRVRTGPAADTQYF.

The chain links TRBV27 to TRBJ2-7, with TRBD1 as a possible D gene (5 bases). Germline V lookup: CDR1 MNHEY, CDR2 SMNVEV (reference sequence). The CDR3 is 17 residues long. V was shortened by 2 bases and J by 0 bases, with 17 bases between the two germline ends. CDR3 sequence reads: CASSLRGKGSNSYEQYF. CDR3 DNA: TGTGCCAGCAGTTTAAGGGGTAAGGGCAGCAACTCCTACGAGCAGTACTTC.

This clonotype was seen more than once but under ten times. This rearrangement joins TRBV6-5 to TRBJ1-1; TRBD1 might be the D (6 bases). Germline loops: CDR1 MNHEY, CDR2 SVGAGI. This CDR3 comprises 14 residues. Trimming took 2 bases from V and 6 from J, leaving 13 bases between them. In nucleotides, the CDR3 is TGTGCCAGCAGTTACGGCAGGGGACCATCTGAAGCTTTCTTT. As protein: CASSYGRGPSEAFF.

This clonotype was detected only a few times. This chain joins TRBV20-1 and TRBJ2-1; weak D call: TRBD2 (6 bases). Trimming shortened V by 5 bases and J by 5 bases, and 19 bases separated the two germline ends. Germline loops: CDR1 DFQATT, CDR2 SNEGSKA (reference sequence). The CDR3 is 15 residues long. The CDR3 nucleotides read TGCAGTGCTCAGGAAGGGGTTAGCGGCGACAATGAGCAGTTCTTC. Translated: CSAQEGVSGDNEQFF.

CDR3 bases: TGCGCCAGCAGCCCTCAGGAATTCAGGGGGGAGACCCAGTACTTC. It specifies CASSPQEFRGETQYF. The V and J genes are TRBV5-1 and TRBJ2-5, with 7 bases lining up with TRBD1. V lost 4 bases, J lost 5 bases, and 11 bases stayed unmatched. The CDR3 consists of 15 residues. Per the germline V gene, CDR1 is SGHRS and CDR2 is YFSETQ.

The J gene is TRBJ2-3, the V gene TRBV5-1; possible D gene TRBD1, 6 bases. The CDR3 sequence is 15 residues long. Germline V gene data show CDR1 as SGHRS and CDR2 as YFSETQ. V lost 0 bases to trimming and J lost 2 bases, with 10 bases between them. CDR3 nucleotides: TGCGCCAGCAGCTTGGAAGGGGGACACACAGATACGCAGTATTTT. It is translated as CASSLEGGHTDTQYF.

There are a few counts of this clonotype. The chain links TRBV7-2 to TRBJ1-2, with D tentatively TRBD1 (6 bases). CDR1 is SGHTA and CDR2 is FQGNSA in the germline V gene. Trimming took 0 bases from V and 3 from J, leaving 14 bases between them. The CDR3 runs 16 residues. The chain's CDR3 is CASSLATVRGDYGYTF. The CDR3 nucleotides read TGTGCCAGCAGCTTAGCTACCGTCAGGGGTGACTATGGCTACACCTTC.

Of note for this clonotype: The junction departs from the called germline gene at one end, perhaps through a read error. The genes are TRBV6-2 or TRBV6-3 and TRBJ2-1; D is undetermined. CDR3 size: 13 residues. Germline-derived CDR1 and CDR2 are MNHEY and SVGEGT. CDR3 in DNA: TGTGCCAGCAGTGACTCCTATTACAATGAGCAGTTCTTC. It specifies CASSDSYYNEQFF.

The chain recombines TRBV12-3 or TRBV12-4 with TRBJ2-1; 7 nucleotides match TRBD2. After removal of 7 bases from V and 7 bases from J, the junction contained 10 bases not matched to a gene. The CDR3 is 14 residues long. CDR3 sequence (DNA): TGTGCCAGCACCGAACTAGCGACTGGAAATGAGCAGTTCTTC. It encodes CASTELATGNEQFF.

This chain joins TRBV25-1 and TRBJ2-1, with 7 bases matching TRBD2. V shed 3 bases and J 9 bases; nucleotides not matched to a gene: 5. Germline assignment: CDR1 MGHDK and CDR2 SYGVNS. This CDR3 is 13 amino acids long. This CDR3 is CASSEAREREQFF. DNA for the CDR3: TGTGCCAGCAGTGAGGCGCGGGAGCGTGAGCAGTTCTTC.

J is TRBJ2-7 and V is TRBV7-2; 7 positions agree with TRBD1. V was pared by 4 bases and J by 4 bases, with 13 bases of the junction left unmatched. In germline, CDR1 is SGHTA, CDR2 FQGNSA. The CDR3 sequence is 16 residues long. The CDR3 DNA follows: TGTGCCAGCAGCTCCCCCCCAGGGACAGCATCATACGAGCAGTACTTC. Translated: CASSSPPGTASYEQYF.

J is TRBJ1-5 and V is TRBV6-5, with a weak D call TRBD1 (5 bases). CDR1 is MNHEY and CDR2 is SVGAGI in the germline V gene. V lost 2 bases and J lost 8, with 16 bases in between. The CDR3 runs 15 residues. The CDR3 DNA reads TGTGCCAGCAGTTACAACGGGGCAGGCAGGGAGCCCCAGCATTTT. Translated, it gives CASSYNGAGREPQHF.

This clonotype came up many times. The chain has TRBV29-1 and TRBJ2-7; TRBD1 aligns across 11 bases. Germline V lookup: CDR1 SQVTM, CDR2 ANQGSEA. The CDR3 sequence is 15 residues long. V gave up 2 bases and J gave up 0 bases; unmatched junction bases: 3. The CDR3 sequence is CSVETGTGGSYEQYF. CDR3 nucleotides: TGCAGCGTTGAAACAGGGACAGGGGGCTCCTACGAGCAGTACTTC.

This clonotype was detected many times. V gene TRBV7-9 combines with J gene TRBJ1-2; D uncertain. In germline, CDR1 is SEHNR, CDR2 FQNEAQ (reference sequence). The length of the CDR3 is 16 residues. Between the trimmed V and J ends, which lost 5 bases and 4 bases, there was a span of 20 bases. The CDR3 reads CASSQASGNWGYGYTF. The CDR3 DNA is TGTGCCAGCAGCCAAGCCTCAGGAAACTGGGGCTATGGCTACACCTTC.

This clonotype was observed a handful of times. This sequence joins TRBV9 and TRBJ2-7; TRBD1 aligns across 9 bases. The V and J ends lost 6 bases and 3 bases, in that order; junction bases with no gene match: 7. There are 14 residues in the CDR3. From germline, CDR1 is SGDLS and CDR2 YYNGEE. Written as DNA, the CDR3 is TGTGCCAGCACCCCCGGGACAGGGAACTACGAGCAGTACTTC. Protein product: CASTPGTGNYEQYF.

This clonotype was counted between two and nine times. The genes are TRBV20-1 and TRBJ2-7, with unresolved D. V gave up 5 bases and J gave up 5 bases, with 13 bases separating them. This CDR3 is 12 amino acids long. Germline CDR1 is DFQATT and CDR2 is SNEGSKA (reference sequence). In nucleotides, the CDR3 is TGCAGTGCTTCTCCCCCCCGGGACGAGCAGTACTTC. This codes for CSASPPRDEQYF.

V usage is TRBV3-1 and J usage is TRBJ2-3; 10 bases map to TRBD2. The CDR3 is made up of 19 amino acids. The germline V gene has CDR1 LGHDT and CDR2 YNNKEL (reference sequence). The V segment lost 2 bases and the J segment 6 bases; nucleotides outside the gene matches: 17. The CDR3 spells CASSQRQLRTSGFPDTQYF. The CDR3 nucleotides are TGTGCCAGCAGCCAACGCCAACTACGGACTAGCGGTTTCCCGGATACGCAGTATTTT.

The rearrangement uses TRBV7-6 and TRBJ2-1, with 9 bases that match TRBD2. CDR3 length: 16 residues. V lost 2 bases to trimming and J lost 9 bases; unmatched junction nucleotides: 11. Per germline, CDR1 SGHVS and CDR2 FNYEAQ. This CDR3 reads CASSLTGTSLSGEQFF. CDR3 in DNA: TGTGCCAGCAGCTTAACCGGGACTAGCTTATCCGGTGAGCAGTTCTTC.

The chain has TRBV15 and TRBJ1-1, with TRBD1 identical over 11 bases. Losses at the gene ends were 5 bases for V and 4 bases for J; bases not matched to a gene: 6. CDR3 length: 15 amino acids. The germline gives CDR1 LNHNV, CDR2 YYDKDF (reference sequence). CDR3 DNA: TGTGCCACCAGCGAAACCGGGACAGGGGGCACTGAAGCTTTCTTT. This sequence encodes CATSETGTGGTEAFF. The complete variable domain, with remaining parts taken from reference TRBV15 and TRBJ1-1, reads DAMVIQNPRYQVTQFGKPVTLSCSQTLNHNVMYWYQQKSSQAPKLLFHYYDKDFNNEADTPDNFQSRRPNTSFCFLDIRSPGLGDTAMYLCATSETGTGGTEAFFGQGTRLTVV.

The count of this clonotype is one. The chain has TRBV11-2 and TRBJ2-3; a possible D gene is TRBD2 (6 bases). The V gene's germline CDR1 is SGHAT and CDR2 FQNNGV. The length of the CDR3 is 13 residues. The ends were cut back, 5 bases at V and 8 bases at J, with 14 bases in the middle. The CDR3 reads CASSPIAAGTQYF. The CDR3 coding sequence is TGTGCCAGCAGCCCAATAGCGGCCGGTACGCAGTATTTT.